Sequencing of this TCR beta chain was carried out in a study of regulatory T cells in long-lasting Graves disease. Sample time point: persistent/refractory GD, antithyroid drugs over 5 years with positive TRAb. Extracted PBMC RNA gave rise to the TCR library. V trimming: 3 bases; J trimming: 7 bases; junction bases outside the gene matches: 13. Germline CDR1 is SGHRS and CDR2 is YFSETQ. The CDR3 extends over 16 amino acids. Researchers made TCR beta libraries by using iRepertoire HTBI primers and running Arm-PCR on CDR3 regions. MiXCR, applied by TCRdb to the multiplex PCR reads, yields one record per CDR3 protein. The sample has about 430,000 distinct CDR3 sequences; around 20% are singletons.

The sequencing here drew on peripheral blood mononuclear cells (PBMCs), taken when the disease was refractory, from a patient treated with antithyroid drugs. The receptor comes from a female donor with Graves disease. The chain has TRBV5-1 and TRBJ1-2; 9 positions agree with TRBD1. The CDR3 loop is CASSSNPGQGFVGYTF. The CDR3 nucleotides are TGCGCCAGCAGCTCTAATCCGGGACAGGGTTTTGTTGGCTACACCTTC.